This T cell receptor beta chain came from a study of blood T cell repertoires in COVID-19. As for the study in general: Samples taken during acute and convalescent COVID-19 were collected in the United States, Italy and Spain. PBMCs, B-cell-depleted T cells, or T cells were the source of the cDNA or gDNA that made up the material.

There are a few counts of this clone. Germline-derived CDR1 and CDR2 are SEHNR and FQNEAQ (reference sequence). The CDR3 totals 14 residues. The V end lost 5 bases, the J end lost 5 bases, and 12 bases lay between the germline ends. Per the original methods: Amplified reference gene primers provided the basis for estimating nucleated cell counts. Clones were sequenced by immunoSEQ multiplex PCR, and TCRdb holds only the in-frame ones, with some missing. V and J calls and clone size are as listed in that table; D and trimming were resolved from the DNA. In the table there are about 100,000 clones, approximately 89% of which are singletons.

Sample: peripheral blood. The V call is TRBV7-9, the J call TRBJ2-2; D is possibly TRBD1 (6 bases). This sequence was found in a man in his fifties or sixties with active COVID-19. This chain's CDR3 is CASSPYGQTGELFF. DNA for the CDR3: TGTGCCAGCAGCCCCTACGGACAGACCGGGGAGCTGTTTTTT.